Each of the 12 T cell receptor beta chains below was sequenced from the same sample in a study of T-cell reconstitution after alpha-beta-depleted transplantation in children. Broader study findings: Reported findings indicate that, about two months after transplant, alpha-beta T cells came from several hundred expanded clones, which were derived from non-depleted graft cells.

No antigens are known for them. Unique molecular identifiers were incorporated into the prepared TCRbeta library. TCRdb independently ran MiXCR on the PCR reads; one entry per CDR3 protein. This sample has over 25,000 distinct CDR3 sequences, with roughly 6.7% found just once. The sample in question was peripheral blood, obtained 60 days after TCRalphabeta/CD19-depleted stem cell transplant. The receptors were sampled from a child under three years old who had a stem cell transplant for acute myeloid leukemia, so the T cells may come from the graft donor.

This clonotype has at least ten counts. The rearrangement uses TRBV6-5 and TRBJ1-1, with a weak D call TRBD1 (6 bases). Per the germline V gene, CDR1 is MNHEY and CDR2 is SVGAGI. The CDR3 extends over 13 amino acids. Trimming pared 2 bases from V and 7 bases from J, leaving 11 bases between. The CDR3 sequence: CASSYLRGNEAFF. The DNA of the CDR3 is TGTGCCAGCAGTTACCTGAGGGGGAATGAAGCTTTCTTT.

The table lists this clonotype with many counts. The rearrangement joins TRBV3-1 to TRBJ1-5; D ambiguous. Looked up from germline, CDR1 is LGHDT and CDR2 is YNNKEL (reference sequence). Trimming stripped 2 bases from V and 0 bases from J, with 14 bases between. The CDR3 is 17 amino acids. CDR3 amino acids: CASSQTSQGLSNQPQHF. The CDR3 DNA is TGTGCCAGCAGCCAAACCTCCCAAGGACTTAGCAATCAGCCCCAGCATTTT.

As concerns this clonotype: A much more abundant neighbour one base away suggests this may be a read error. The chain combines TRBV29-1 with TRBJ2-7; 8 bases line up with TRBD2. The CDR3 length is 12 residues. CDR1 is SQVTM and CDR2 is ANQGSEA in the germline V gene. The J segment lost 2 bases and the V segment lost 5 bases, leaving 2 bases of the junction unmatched. CDR3 coding DNA: TGCAGCGTTAATAGCGGGACCTACGAGCAGTACTTC. Translated: CSVNSGTYEQYF.

The table lists this clonotype with many counts. The rearrangement links TRBV28 to TRBJ2-2; D gene uncertain. Germline V gives CDR1 MDHEN, CDR2 SYDVKM. Trimming shortened V by 5 bases and J by 1 base, and 20 bases separated the two germline ends. This CDR3 is 18 amino acids long. The CDR3 here is CASSDITNARLNTGELFF. In DNA, the CDR3 is TGTGCCAGCAGTGATATAACTAACGCCCGTTTGAACACCGGGGAGCTGTTTTTT.

Sample share makes this clonotype medium-sized (0.01 to 0.1%). The CDR3 DNA reads TGCGCCAGCAGTCCTCCGTCGCGGCCGGCCTACGAGCAGTACTTC. This gives the protein CASSPPSRPAYEQYF. V usage is TRBV4-1 and J usage is TRBJ2-7; no reliable D call. The V end was cut by 6 bases, the J end by 2 bases, with 17 bases between. Germline V lookup: CDR1 MGHRA, CDR2 YSYEKL. This CDR3 has 15 amino acids.

This rearrangement joins TRBV6-5 to TRBJ1-5; D gene uncertain. CDR3 size: 13 residues. V gave up 5 bases and J gave up 2 bases, with 7 bases separating them. Germline loops: CDR1 MNHEY, CDR2 SVGAGI. CDR3 nucleotide sequence: TGTGCCAGCAGTCCCCCCGGCAATCAGCCCCAGCATTTT. This codes for CASSPPGNQPQHF.

This clonotype occurred many times. V usage is TRBV27 and J usage is TRBJ2-1; 7 nucleotides align to TRBD2. CDR1 and CDR2 from the germline V gene are MNHEY and SMNVEV (reference sequence). Losses at the gene ends were 8 bases for V and 6 bases for J; bases not matched to a gene: 4. The CDR3 extends over 12 amino acids. In nucleotides, the CDR3 is TGTGCCAGCGGCTGGGGGGGCAATGAGCAGTTCTTC. This codes for CASGWGGNEQFF.

This clonotype was recorded at least ten times. The genes are TRBV28 and TRBJ1-1; unclear D gene. Germline V gene lookup returns CDR1 MDHEN and CDR2 SYDVKM. Trimming stripped 2 bases from V and 1 base from J, with 8 bases between. This CDR3 has 14 residues. The CDR3 region is CASSLRQRNTEAFF. The CDR3 DNA sequence: TGTGCCAGCAGTTTACGGCAGCGGAACACTGAAGCTTTCTTT.

There are many counts of this clonotype. The DNA of the CDR3 is TGCGCCAGCAGCCCGATGGTGGGTCAGCCCCAGCATTTT. Its protein product is CASSPMVGQPQHF. The chain links TRBV4-1 to TRBJ1-5; D uncertain. Germline assignment: CDR1 MGHRA and CDR2 YSYEKL. The CDR3 is made up of 13 amino acids. V lost 4 bases and J lost 6, with 10 bases in between.

At least ten counts were recorded for this clonotype. The chain links TRBV27 to TRBJ1-1; D is uncertain. The CDR3 has 15 amino acids. Germline loops: CDR1 MNHEY, CDR2 SMNVEV (reference sequence). The germline V and J ends were trimmed by 2 bases and 3 bases, with 13 bases remaining between them. CDR3 amino acids: CASSLGSQVYTEAFF. In nucleotides, the CDR3 is TGTGCCAGCAGTTTAGGTTCCCAGGTTTACACTGAAGCTTTCTTT.

The count of this clonotype is one. CDR3 DNA: TGCGCCAGCAGCCAGCGGGGGGCCTACAATGAGCAGTTCTTC. As protein: CASSQRGAYNEQFF. V and J are TRBV4-3 and TRBJ2-1, with 8 bases aligning to TRBD2. This CDR3 region has 14 residues. V was pared by 3 bases and J by 2 bases, with 0 bases of the junction left unmatched. Germline values: CDR1 LGHNA, CDR2 YSLEER.

The chain uses TRBV6-5 and TRBJ2-4; D is unclear. With 0 bases removed from V and 3 bases from J, the gap between germline ends came to 6 bases. The CDR3 contains 14 residues. The V gene's germline CDR1 is MNHEY and CDR2 SVGAGI. CDR3 sequence reads: CASSYSRNKNIQYF. In DNA form, the CDR3 reads TGTGCCAGCAGTTACTCGAGGAACAAAAACATTCAGTACTTC.